Following are 2 T cell receptor beta chains from one sample sequenced in a study of OX40 agonist ivuxolimab in advanced cancers. Produced via immunoSEQ multiplex PCR; TCRdb's table is partial and in-frame only. This sample has fewer than 70,000 clones; about 85% occur once, and the top ten carry approximately 4%. The sequencing used CD4+ or CD8+ T cells sorted from blood, collected in a trial of the OX40 agonist ivuxolimab. The receptors originated from an adult with an advanced solid tumor such as melanoma, head and neck, liver or kidney cancer.

This clone was observed a single time. This chain links TRBV5-6 with TRBJ2-5, with D maybe TRBD1 (6 bases). The CDR3 sequence is 15 residues long. Germline CDR1 reads SGHDT; CDR2 reads YYEEEE. Trimming took 0 bases from V and 5 from J, leaving 14 bases between them. CDR3 loop: CASSLGGRGRETQYF. The DNA for the CDR3 is TGTGCCAGCAGCTTGGGAGGCAGGGGCCGGGAGACCCAGTACTTC.

This clone has just one count. The V and J genes are TRBV7-9 and TRBJ2-7; D is undetermined. The CDR3 is made up of 13 amino acids. V was cut by 2 bases and J by 4 bases, with 9 bases left in between. Germline V gene lookup returns CDR1 SEHNR and CDR2 FQNEAQ (reference sequence). The CDR3 DNA is TGTGCCAGCAGCTTACAAGCCGATTACGAGCAGTACTTC. Translation gives CASSLQADYEQYF. The whole variable domain, filled in from reference TRBV7-9 and TRBJ2-7, reads DTGVSQNPRHKITKRGQNVTFRCDPISEHNRLYWYRQTLGQGPEFLTYFQNEAQLEKSRLLSDRFSAERPKGSFSTLEIQRTEQGDSAMYLCASSLQADYEQYFGPGTRLTVT.